These 10 T cell receptor beta chains originate from one sample sequenced in a study of T cell changes during pregnancy in multiple sclerosis. The protocol was immunoSEQ multiplex PCR, while the TCRdb copy is restricted to in-frame clones and leaves out a portion. Of 55,000 to 65,000 clones listed, around 90% are singletons. Material: peripheral blood, obtained in the second trimester of pregnancy. The receptors were sampled from a female donor with multiple sclerosis, enrolled in a pregnancy study.

The sample holds one count of this clone. The chain couples TRBV12-5 to TRBJ2-7; 9 bases map to TRBD2. Germline trimming cut 0 bases from V and 1 base from J; bases unmatched to any gene: 4. CDR1 and CDR2 from the germline V gene are LGHNT and FRNRAP. The CDR3 runs to 16 residues. The CDR3 loop is CASGLVASGTSYEQYF. DNA for the CDR3: TGTGCTAGTGGTTTGGTAGCTAGCGGGACGTCCTACGAGCAGTACTTC.

The V gene is TRBV2, the J gene TRBJ2-1; 11 positions match TRBD2. The germline V gene encodes CDR1 SNHLY and CDR2 FYNNEI. The CDR3 consists of 15 residues. The ends lost 5 bases at V and 6 bases at J; junction bases unmatched: 6. The CDR3 sequence is CASSRLAGSLNEQFF. The CDR3 nucleotides are TGTGCCAGCAGTAGACTAGCGGGATCTCTCAATGAGCAGTTCTTC.

The chain has TRBV5-1 and TRBJ1-2; D not resolved. The V gene lost 4 bases and the J gene lost 3 bases, with 22 bases spanning the gap. This CDR3 comprises 17 residues. Germline values: CDR1 SGHRS, CDR2 YFSETQ. This CDR3 is CASSRAGSLKADYGYTF. In nucleotides, the CDR3 is TGCGCCAGCAGCCGTGCCGGGAGCTTAAAAGCTGACTATGGCTACACCTTC.

The J gene is TRBJ2-2, the V gene TRBV9; 7 bases are a match to TRBD2. CDR3 length: 15 amino acids. V lost 0 bases to trimming and J lost 6 bases; unmatched junction nucleotides: 5. Germline V CDR1 and CDR2: SGDLS, YYNGEE. The CDR3 DNA reads as TGTGCCAGCAGCGTAGATGGGAGGGCTTCCGGGGAGCTGTTTTTT. This gives the protein CASSVDGRASGELFF. The full variable domain, rest sourced from reference TRBV9 and TRBJ2-2, is DSGVTQTPKHLITATGQRVTLRCSPRSGDLSVYWYQQSLDQGLQFLIQYYNGEERAKGNILERFSAQQFPDLHSELNLSSLELGDSALYFCASSVDGRASGELFFGEGSRLTVL.

The sample holds one count of this clone. J is TRBJ2-1 and V is TRBV7-9, with 14 nucleotides matching TRBD2. Germline CDR1 reads SEHNR; CDR2 reads FQNEAQ (reference sequence). The length of the CDR3 is 16 residues. V shed 5 bases and J 7 bases; nucleotides not matched to a gene: 7. The chain's CDR3 is CASSRTSGRFENEQFF. The CDR3 nucleotides are TGTGCCAGCAGCCGGACTAGCGGGAGGTTCGAGAATGAGCAGTTCTTC.

This chain joins TRBV19 and TRBJ2-5, with TRBD2 matching over 7 bases. Losses at the gene ends were 2 bases for V and 4 bases for J; bases not matched to a gene: 10. CDR1 LNHDA and CDR2 SQIVND come from the germline V gene (reference sequence). The length of the CDR3 is 16 residues. The CDR3 protein is CASSIPRGGAGETQYF. The CDR3 DNA is TGTGCCAGTAGTATACCCCGGGGAGGGGCGGGAGAGACCCAGTACTTC.

This clone came up once. The genes are TRBV5-4 and TRBJ2-7; TRBD2 matches 12 bases. The CDR3 totals 16 residues. V shed 0 bases, J shed 6 bases, and the junction held 7 bases outside the gene matches. CDR1 and CDR2 (germline): SGHNT, YYREEE (reference sequence). The CDR3 is CASSLGLAGVKGEQYF. In nucleotides, the CDR3 is TGTGCCAGCAGCTTGGGACTAGCGGGAGTTAAGGGCGAGCAGTACTTC.

This clone was picked up a small number of times. The V call is TRBV6-1, the J call TRBJ2-3, with 10 bases aligning to TRBD2. Germline assignment: CDR1 MNHNS and CDR2 SASEGT. Trimming at V came to 2 bases and at J to 2 bases, leaving 1 base not matched to a gene. This CDR3 is built from 15 residues. CDR3 sequence reads: CASSELAGATDTQYF. The CDR3 coding sequence is TGTGCCAGCAGTGAACTAGCGGGAGCCACAGATACGCAGTATTTT.

The chain combines TRBV4-1 with TRBJ2-7; 12 nucleotides line up with TRBD2. In germline, CDR1 is MGHRA, CDR2 YSYEKL. The CDR3 runs 14 residues. The V gene end was trimmed by 6 bases and the J gene end by 3 bases; junction bases not matched to a gene: 3. As DNA, the CDR3 is TGCGCCAGCAGACCGGGACTAGCGGGCTACGAGCAGTACTTC. This encodes CASRPGLAGYEQYF.

The chain uses TRBV6-1 and TRBJ2-6, with TRBD1 as a possible D gene (6 bases). The CDR3 contains 18 residues. Trimming shortened V by 1 base and J by 0 bases, and 13 bases separated the two germline ends. Per germline, CDR1 MNHNS and CDR2 SASEGT. CDR3 nucleotide sequence: TGTGCCAGCAGTGAAGATCCCAGGGGAAACTCTGGGGCCAACGTCCTGACTTTC. Translated, it gives CASSEDPRGNSGANVLTF.